This T cell receptor beta chain was found in a study of a mutant IDH1 vaccine in newly diagnosed glioma. Assay: immunoSEQ multiplex PCR; the TCRdb copy retains only in-frame clones and omits some. In the table there are about 50,000 clones, 76% of which are singletons. Comments on this clone: Its antigen remains unknown.

The time point here: week 47, end of study. The content of each vaccine dose was 300 ug of mutant IDH1 20-mer peptide, and topical imiquimod accompanied it. CDR1 and CDR2 (germline): SEHNR, FQNEAQ (reference sequence). The CDR3 has 17 amino acids. V lost 5 bases and J lost 2; bases outside the gene matches: 14. The material was PBMCs, obtained from a glioma patient whose treatment included an IDH1 peptide vaccine. J is TRBJ2-7 and V is TRBV7-9, with TRBD1 identical over 8 bases. This sequence originates from a woman aged 40 to 50 with glioma. Some clones in this sample may be carry-over from other donors' samples. CDR3 amino acids: CASSPQGAVTLPYEQYF. CDR3 DNA: TGTGCCAGCAGCCCCCAGGGGGCCGTGACACTTCCCTACGAGCAGTACTTC.